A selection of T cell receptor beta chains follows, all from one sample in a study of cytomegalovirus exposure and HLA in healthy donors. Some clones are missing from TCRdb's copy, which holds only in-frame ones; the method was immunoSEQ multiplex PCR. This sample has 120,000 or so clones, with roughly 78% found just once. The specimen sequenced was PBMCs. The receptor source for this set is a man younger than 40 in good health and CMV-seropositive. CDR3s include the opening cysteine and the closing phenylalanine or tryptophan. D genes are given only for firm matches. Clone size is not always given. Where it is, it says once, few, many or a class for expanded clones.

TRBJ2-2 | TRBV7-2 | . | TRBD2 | TGTGCCAGCAGCTTAAATGGTGGGAGGGTAACCGGGGAGCTGTTTTTT | CASSLNGGRVTGELFF
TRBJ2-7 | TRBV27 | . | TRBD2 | TGTGCCAGCAGTTCCCCGGGACTAGCGGGCTCCTACGAGCAGTACTTC | CASSSPGLAGSYEQYF
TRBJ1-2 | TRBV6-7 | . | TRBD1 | TGTGCCAGCAGCCGGCGGGACAGACCTCGTCCTTATGGCTACACCTTC | CASSRRDRPRPYGYTF
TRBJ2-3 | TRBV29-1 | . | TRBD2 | TGCAGCGTTGACAGCGGGAGGAGCACAGATACGCAGTATTTT | CSVDSGRSTDTQYF
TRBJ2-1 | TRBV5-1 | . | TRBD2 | TGCGCCAGCAGCCGAAGCCCCGGGACTAGCGGGGTGCTGGGTGAGCAGTTCTTC | CASSRSPGTSGVLGEQFF
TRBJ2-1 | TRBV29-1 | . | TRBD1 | TGCAGCGTTGACCCGGGGACAGCGACCTACAATGAGCAGTTCTTC | CSVDPGTATYNEQFF
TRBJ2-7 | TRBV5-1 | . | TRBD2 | TGCGCCAGCAGCCCTGGACTAGCGGGAGTCTACGAGCAGTACTTC | CASSPGLAGVYEQYF
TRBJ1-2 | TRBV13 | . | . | TGTGCCAGCAGCCCCCGGGGTTCGACGATCGGTGGCTACACCTTC | CASSPRGSTIGGYTF
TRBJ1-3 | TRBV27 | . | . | TGTGCCAGCAGTCGCGGACAGTCTGGAAACACCATATATTTT | CASSRGQSGNTIYF
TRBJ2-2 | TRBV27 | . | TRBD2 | TGTGCCAGCAAGGGACTAGCGGCAAACACCGGGGAGCTGTTTTTT | CASKGLAANTGELFF
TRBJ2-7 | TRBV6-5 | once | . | TGTGCCAGCAGTTACGAGGGCTACGAGCAGTACTTC | CASSYEGYEQYF
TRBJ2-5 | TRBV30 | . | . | TGTGCCTGGAGTCCACCATCGGTTGGGACCCAGTACTTC | CAWSPPSVGTQYF
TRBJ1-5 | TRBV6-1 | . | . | TGTGCCAGCAGTGAAAGCCCGGGGTCCAATCAGCCCCAGCATTTT | CASSESPGSNQPQHF
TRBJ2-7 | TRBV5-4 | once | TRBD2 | TGTGCCAGCAGCCCGTGGACTAGCGGATTCGACGAGCAGTACTTC | CASSPWTSGFDEQYF
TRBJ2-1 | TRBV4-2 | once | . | TGTGCCAGCAGCCAAGAGGCAGGGCAGGGGAGATTCTATGAGCAGTTCTTC | CASSQEAGQGRFYEQFF
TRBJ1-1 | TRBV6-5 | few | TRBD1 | TGTGCCAGCAGCTTAACAGGGGGCGGCACTGAAGCTTTCTTT | CASSLTGGGTEAFF
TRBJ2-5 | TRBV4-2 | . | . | TGTGCCAGCAGCCAAGATCTTGCAGGGGAAGAGGGTGAGACCCAGTACTTC | CASSQDLAGEEGETQYF
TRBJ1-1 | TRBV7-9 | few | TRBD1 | TGTGCCAGCAGCTTACGACAGGGAGTGAACACTGAAGCTTTCTTT | CASSLRQGVNTEAFF
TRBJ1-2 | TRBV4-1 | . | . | TGCGCCAGCAGCCAAGTAACAGGGAAAGGGTATGGCTACACCTTC | CASSQVTGKGYGYTF
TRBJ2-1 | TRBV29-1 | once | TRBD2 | TGCAGCGTTGAATCCGGCGGGAGCTATGAGCAGTTCTTC | CSVESGGSYEQFF
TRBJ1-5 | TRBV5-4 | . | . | TGTGCCAGCAGCTTGGGGGACACCTATGTTAGCAATCAGCCCCAGCATTTT | CASSLGDTYVSNQPQHF
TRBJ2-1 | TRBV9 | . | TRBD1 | TGTGCCAGCAGCGCAGGGGGTAGCAATGAGCAGTTCTTC | CASSAGGSNEQFF
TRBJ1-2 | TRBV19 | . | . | TGTGCCAGTAGGAGTTATGGCTACACCTTC | CASRSYGYTF
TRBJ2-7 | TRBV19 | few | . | TGTGCCAGTAGTAGGACAGATCTCTACGAGCAGTACTTC | CASSRTDLYEQYF
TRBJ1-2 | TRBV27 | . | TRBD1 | TGTGCCAGCACCTCGACAGGGGATAACTATGGCTACACCTTC | CASTSTGDNYGYTF
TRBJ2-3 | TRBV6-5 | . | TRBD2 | TGTGCCAGCAGTTACAGGCCTAGCGGTACCGGGGATACGCAGTATTTT | CASSYRPSGTGDTQYF
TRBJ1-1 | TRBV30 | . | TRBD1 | TGTGCCTGGAGGACAGGGGGGAACACTGAAGCTTTCTTT | CAWRTGGNTEAFF
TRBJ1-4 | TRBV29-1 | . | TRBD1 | TGCAGCGTTGAGCGGGGACAGGGAGCAGGGAAACTGTTTTTT | CSVERGQGAGKLFF
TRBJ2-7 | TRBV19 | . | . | TGTGCCAGTAGTACGTACAGGGATGGCGAGCAGTACTTC | CASSTYRDGEQYF
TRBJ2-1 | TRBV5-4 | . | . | TGTGCCAGCAGCTTGGGACTCCAAACTCATGAGCAGTTCTTC | CASSLGLQTHEQFF
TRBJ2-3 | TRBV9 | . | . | TGTGCCAGCAGCGTACACCAGACGGGTTCGGCGAAAGATACGCAGTATTTT | CASSVHQTGSAKDTQYF
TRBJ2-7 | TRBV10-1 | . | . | TGCGCCAGGCCGCTCATGACAGGTGGACATCAGAGAGGAACCTACGAGCAGTACTTC | CARPLMTGGHQRGTYEQYF
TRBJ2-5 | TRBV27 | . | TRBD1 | TGTGCCAGCAGTCCAGGGACAGGGAGGGGGCAAGAGACCCAGTACTTC | CASSPGTGRGQETQYF
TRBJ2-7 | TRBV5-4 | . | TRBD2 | TGTGCCAGCAGCTTGGATCCCAACCTAGCGGGAGTGCGCGAGCAGTACTTC | CASSLDPNLAGVREQYF
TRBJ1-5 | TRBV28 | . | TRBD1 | TGTGCCAGCAGGCCTCAAGGGACAGGGAGATTCCTTCAGCCCCAGCATTTT | CASRPQGTGRFLQPQHF
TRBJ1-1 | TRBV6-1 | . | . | TGTGCCAGCAGTGAAGTAGGAAGCCTTGAGGAAGAAGCTTTCTTT | CASSEVGSLEEEAFF
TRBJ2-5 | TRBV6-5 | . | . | TGTGCCAGCAGTTACAGCGGCCGGCCTCGGGGAGAGACCCAGTACTTC | CASSYSGRPRGETQYF
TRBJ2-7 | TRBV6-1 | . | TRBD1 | TGTGCCACCGCGACGGACAGGGTTTCCTACGAGCAGTACTTC | CATATDRVSYEQYF
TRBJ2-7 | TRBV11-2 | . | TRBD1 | TGTGCCAGCAGCCCCATCCCCGGACAGGTTCTTTCCTACGAGCAGTACTTC | CASSPIPGQVLSYEQYF
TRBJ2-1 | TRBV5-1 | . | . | TGCGCCAGCAGCTTGCGCCAGGCCTACAATGAGCAGTTCTTC | CASSLRQAYNEQFF